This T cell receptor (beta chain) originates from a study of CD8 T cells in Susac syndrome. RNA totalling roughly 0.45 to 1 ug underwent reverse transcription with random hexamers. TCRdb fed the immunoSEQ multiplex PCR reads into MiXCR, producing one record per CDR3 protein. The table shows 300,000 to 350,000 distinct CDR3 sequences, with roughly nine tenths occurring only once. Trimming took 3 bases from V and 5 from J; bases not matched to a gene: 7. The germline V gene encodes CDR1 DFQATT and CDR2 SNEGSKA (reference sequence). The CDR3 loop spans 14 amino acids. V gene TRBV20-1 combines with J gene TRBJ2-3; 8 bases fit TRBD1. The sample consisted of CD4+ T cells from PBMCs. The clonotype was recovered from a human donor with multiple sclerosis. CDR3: CSASQGATRDTQYF. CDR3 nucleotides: TGCAGTGCTAGTCAGGGGGCCACACGAGATACGCAGTATTTT.